This record concerns one T cell receptor beta chain sequence. Its specificity is unknown. These data are taken from a study of T-cell reconstitution after alpha-beta-depleted transplantation in children. Study observations and caveats: Expanded graft clones, several hundred of them, were reportedly the source of alpha-beta T cells about two months after transplant. From surviving recipient T cells and thymic progenitors came the high day-60 TCRbeta diversity observed in some patients. It was newly produced T cells that mostly accounted for T-cell counts and diversity one year after transplant.

Germline lookup yields CDR1 LGHDT and CDR2 YNNKEL (reference sequence). CDR3 size: 16 residues. The V and J ends lost 2 bases and 0 bases respectively, with 13 bases between them. Unique molecular identifiers tagged the TCRbeta library. TCRdb independently ran MiXCR on the PCR reads; one entry per CDR3 protein. This table has about 580,000 distinct CDR3 sequences, approximately 22% appearing once. The V call is TRBV3-1, the J call TRBJ2-5, with D possibly matching TRBD2 (5 bases). This sample comprised PBMCs, mostly from graft donor cells, obtained 360 days after TCRalphabeta/CD19-depleted stem cell transplant. This sequence originates from a boy in the first two years of life who had a stem cell transplant for acute myeloid leukemia, so the T cells may come from the graft donor. Written as DNA, the CDR3 is TGTGCCAGCAGCCAAAGATTGTGGGAGTACCAAGAGACCCAGTACTTC. Protein sequence: CASSQRLWEYQETQYF.